This T cell receptor (beta chain) came from a study of blood T cell repertoires in COVID-19. Study context: Material from acute and convalescent COVID-19 was sourced from the United States, Italy and Spain.

The assay was immunoSEQ multiplex PCR, and TCRdb's table has in-frame clones only and misses some. The sample holds about 130,000 clones, about 83% seen once. Trimming pared 0 bases from V and 11 bases from J, leaving 16 bases between. Germline V lookup: CDR1 MNHEY, CDR2 SVGAGI. The CDR3 totals 14 residues. The rearrangement joins TRBV6-5 to TRBJ1-1; D is unclear. The receptor comes from a human donor in a cohort sampled during active COVID-19. The sequencing input was peripheral blood. The CDR3 DNA is TGTGCCAGCAGTTACTCGAGTTGGGCAACGTGGGCTTTCTTT. It codes for CASSYSSWATWAFF.